This T cell receptor beta chain was recorded in a study of T cells expressing NK-cell markers. At the level of the study: It was sorted CD3+CD56-NKG2C+, CD3+CD56+NKG2C- and CD3+CD56+NKG2C+ T cells that provided the TCR beta repertoires. Out of eight donors sequenced, seven tested HCMV-seropositive and the remaining one seronegative.

TCRdb re-called the 5' RACE reads and gives one entry per CDR3 protein, without DNA. The sample data list 160,000 or so distinct CDR3 sequences. Study outcomes and limitations: A few donors' CD3+CD56-NKG2C+ cells were dominated by the same clonotypes. NKG2C+ dominant clonotype frequencies in six donors were 1.0-7.0% of CD8+ T cells.

Comments on this clonotype: The target antigen is unknown.

Germline V gene sequence: CDR1 MNHEY, CDR2 SMNVEV (reference sequence). The CDR3 runs to 15 residues. The receptor was isolated from a woman between 18 and 69 years old in good health. V is TRBV27 and J is TRBJ1-6; the D call of TRBD1 rests on TCRdb alone, since no DNA is present to check it. The sample was blood T cells: a sorted CD56 or NKG2C T cell subset, CD4+ or CD8+ T cells, or bulk PBMC T cells (not recorded which). The CDR3 sequence: CASSMDRYFNSPLHF.